The rows below give T cell receptor beta chains drawn from one sample of a study of shared clonotypes between healthy human individuals. Assay used: immunoSEQ multiplex PCR; TCRdb lists only in-frame clones, some missing. The sample comprises some 2.1 million clones, about 94% of which are singletons, and about 1.7% rests with the top ten. The material sequenced was naive CD8+ T cells from PBMCs. The source is a man between 18 and 35 years old in good health. Some clones in this sample may be carry-over from other donors' samples. Each CDR3 is given with its conserved first and last residue. Fields, in order: V gene, clone size, J gene, D gene, CDR3 DNA, CDR3 protein. A D gene is named only where the DNA matches it firmly. Clone size appears in some rows only: once, few, many, or a class for an expanded clone.

TRBV30	.	TRBJ1-3	.	TGTGCCTGGACCTCCGGGGGACCTGGAAACACCATATATTTT	CAWTSGGPGNTIYF
TRBV15	.	TRBJ2-7	.	TGTGCCACCAGCAGAGTCGTTGCAGGGAACTACGAGCAGTACTTC	CATSRVVAGNYEQYF
TRBV7-6	.	TRBJ1-4	TRBD1	TGTGCCAGCAGCCCGAGGACAGGGGAAGGTGAAAAACTGTTTTTT	CASSPRTGEGEKLFF
TRBV28	.	TRBJ2-1	.	TGTGCCAGCAGTTTGCCGACCCCAACAGACAATGAGCAGTTCTTC	CASSLPTPTDNEQFF
TRBV5-8	.	TRBJ1-1	.	TGTGCCAGCAGCTTTCACGTCGGACCCACTGAAGCTTTCTTT	CASSFHVGPTEAFF
TRBV7-6	once	TRBJ2-7	TRBD1	TGTGCCAGCTGTCCCGAGAACAGGGGGACCTACGAGCAGTACTTC	CASCPENRGTYEQYF
TRBV30	.	TRBJ2-7	.	TGTGCCTGGAGTGCGGACAGCACCTACGAGCAGTACTTC	CAWSADSTYEQYF
TRBV7-9	.	TRBJ2-7	.	TGTGCCAGCAGCCCCTCGGGTTCCTACGAGCAGTACTTC	CASSPSGSYEQYF
TRBV7-6	once	TRBJ2-2	.	TGTGCCAGCAGCTTACGGGGGAACACCGGGGAGCTGTTTTTT	CASSLRGNTGELFF
TRBV27	once	TRBJ2-7	.	TGTGCCAGCAGTTTATCGTGGGGCGAGCATAACTACGAGCAGTACTTC	CASSLSWGEHNYEQYF
TRBV7-9	.	TRBJ2-7	TRBD1	TGTGCCAGCAGCCAGCCAGACAGGGTGTTTGCCGAGCAGTACTTC	CASSQPDRVFAEQYF
TRBV27	.	TRBJ2-2	.	TGTGCCAGCAGTTCGATAATGAACACCGGGGAGCTGTTTTTT	CASSSIMNTGELFF
TRBV30	few	TRBJ1-5	.	TGTGCCTGGAGTGTATCCGGGTACTGGAGGCAGCCCCAGCATTTT	CAWSVSGYWRQPQHF
TRBV7-9	.	TRBJ1-1	.	TGTGCCAGCAGCTTAGAAGTATTCAGGACAGTTATGAACACTGAAGCTTTCTTT	CASSLEVFRTVMNTEAFF
TRBV7-9	.	TRBJ2-7	TRBD2	TGTGCCAGCAGCTTAACTGGGGGGGCCTACGAGCAGTACTTC	CASSLTGGAYEQYF
TRBV7-9	.	TRBJ2-7	.	TGTGCCAGCAGCTTAGCGTGGGGAAGCGAAGACTACGAGCAGTACTTC	CASSLAWGSEDYEQYF
TRBV10-3	.	TRBJ2-1	TRBD2	TGTGCCACTTCACTAGCGGGAGGGGGTAATGAGCAGTTCTTC	CATSLAGGGNEQFF
TRBV9	.	TRBJ1-2	.	TGTGCCAGCAGCGTAGCTTCGCTTAGTGGAAACTATGGCTACACCTTC	CASSVASLSGNYGYTF
TRBV28	.	TRBJ2-4	TRBD1	TGTGCCAGCACCCTGGGTGACAGGGGGCTAAGAAACATTCAGTACTTC	CASTLGDRGLRNIQYF
TRBV27	.	TRBJ2-5	.	TGTGCCAGCAGTTTGCTCTCCCAGCCGGAGACCCAGTACTTC	CASSLLSQPETQYF
TRBV19	.	TRBJ1-2	.	TGTGCCAGTTCCGTACAGCCCGCGAACTATGGCTACACCTTC	CASSVQPANYGYTF
TRBV11-2	.	TRBJ1-1	.	TGTGCCAGCAGCTTATTTACGGTTAACACTGAAGCTTTCTTT	CASSLFTVNTEAFF
TRBV2	.	TRBJ2-3	.	TGTGCCAGCAGCTCCGCCCGAACAGATACGCAGTATTTT	CASSSARTDTQYF
TRBV5-6	once	TRBJ1-1	.	TGTGCCAGCAGCTTGGGCTATAACACTGAAGCTTTCTTT	CASSLGYNTEAFF
TRBV29-1	.	TRBJ1-2	TRBD1	TGCAGCGTTGCGACAGGGGGGTATGGCTACACCTTC	CSVATGGYGYTF
TRBV11-2	.	TRBJ1-2	.	TGTGCCAGCAGCCTATCTAGGGACATCTATGGCTACACCTTC	CASSLSRDIYGYTF
TRBV6-5	.	TRBJ2-3	.	TGTGCCAGCAGTTACACTGGGACGGATACGCAGTATTTT	CASSYTGTDTQYF